The sequence of this TCR beta chain was determined in a study of T cell responses to AZD1222 COVID-19 vaccine. Study-wide results and limits: The donor group comprised mostly white British people and more females; the analysis possibly underestimated clonal diversity.

Trimming pared 10 bases from V and 1 base from J, leaving 13 bases between. The V gene's germline CDR1 is SNHLY and CDR2 FYNNEI. The CDR3 has 13 amino acids. This clone came up a few times. The antigen remains undetermined. The assay was immunoSEQ multiplex PCR, and TCRdb's table has in-frame clones only and misses some. In the table there are about 160,000 clones, around 90% of which are singletons. The sample here was peripheral blood, taken 28 days after the second AZD1222 dose. This TCR was recovered from an adult who received the AZD1222 COVID-19 vaccine. The V and J genes are TRBV2 and TRBJ2-5; TRBD2 is a possible D gene (5 bases). This CDR3 reads CATLPSPQETQYF. CDR3 in DNA: TGTGCCACCTTACCTAGCCCCCAAGAGACCCAGTACTTC. The variable domain in full, completed from reference TRBV2 and TRBJ2-5, reads EPEVTQTPSHQVTQMGQEVILRCVPISNHLYFYWYRQILGQKVEFLVSFYNNEISEKSEIFDDQFSVERPDGSNFTLKIRSTKLEDSAMYFCATLPSPQETQYFGPGTRLLVL.